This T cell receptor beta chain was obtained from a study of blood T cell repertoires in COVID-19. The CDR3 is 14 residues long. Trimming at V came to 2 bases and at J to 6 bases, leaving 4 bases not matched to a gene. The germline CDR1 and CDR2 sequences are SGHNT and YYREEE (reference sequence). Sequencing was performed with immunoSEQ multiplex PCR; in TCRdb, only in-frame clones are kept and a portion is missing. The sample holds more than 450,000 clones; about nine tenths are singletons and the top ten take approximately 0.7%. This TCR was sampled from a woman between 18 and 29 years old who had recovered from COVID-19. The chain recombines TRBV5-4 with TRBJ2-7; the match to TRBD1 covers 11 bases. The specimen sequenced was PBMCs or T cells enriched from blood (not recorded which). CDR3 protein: CASSFRDRGFEQYF. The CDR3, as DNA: TGTGCCAGCAGCTTCCGGGACAGGGGGTTCGAGCAGTACTTC.